These T cell receptor beta chains were read from a single sample in a study of identical twins. Each CDR3 protein gets one entry after TCRdb re-called the 5' RACE reads with MiXCR. Among fewer than 650,000 distinct CDR3 sequences, more than 9% were seen once, and the ten largest hold under 3.5%. The sample was also linked to a second study, of yellow fever vaccine responses in identical twins.

Material: PBMCs. All receptors come from a woman younger than 35 in good health. CDR3s include the opening cysteine and the closing phenylalanine or tryptophan. The D gene is left open where the match is weak.

TRBD2,TRBV10-2,TRBJ2-4,CASSELRETAKNIQYF
TRBD1,TRBV12-3/TRBV12-4,TRBJ2-3,CASSPTVYRGTGTDTQYF
NA,TRBV12-3/TRBV12-4,TRBJ2-5,CASSLNGLQETQYF
TRBD2,TRBV11-1,TRBJ2-2,CASTPAGRGANTGELFF
NA,TRBV7-8,TRBJ2-1,CASSLSRIGEQFF
TRBD2,TRBV28,TRBJ2-1,CASNLRGTSGLNNEQFF
NA,TRBV20-1,TRBJ1-2,CSATQSANYGYTF
TRBD2,TRBV7-9,TRBJ2-1,CAILITSGDSSYNEQFF
TRBD2,TRBV9,TRBJ2-1,CASSASGGALVNNEQFF
NA,TRBV5-6,TRBJ2-1,CASSPDSSSSYNEQFF
TRBD2,TRBV30,TRBJ2-1,CAWTQGTSGRREQFF
NA,TRBV7-2,TRBJ1-1,CASSLTRATEAFF
NA,TRBV12-3/TRBV12-4,TRBJ1-2,CASSLQGYGYTF
TRBD2,TRBV11-3,TRBJ2-7,CASSLGSAGARYEQYF
NA,TRBV29-1,TRBJ2-1,CSVEGRSDGSNEQFF
NA,TRBV7-9,TRBJ2-4,CASTSPGAQGAIQYF
NA,TRBV3-1,TRBJ1-2,CASSQGTASFYGYTF
NA,TRBV7-9,TRBJ1-1,CASSLGYEAFF
NA,TRBV4-3,TRBJ1-1,CASSQDGGGYTEAFF